Listed below are T cell receptor beta chains from one sample, sequenced in a study of cytomegalovirus exposure and HLA in healthy donors. Profiling relied on immunoSEQ multiplex PCR, and the TCRdb table lists in-frame clones only, not all of them. Here the sample spans 90,000 to 95,000 clones, roughly 78% being singletons. The material sequenced was PBMCs. The receptors shown here come from a male donor in good health and CMV-seropositive. Both conserved end residues are part of each CDR3. The D gene is left open where the match is weak. Clone size is stated in some rows and not others, as once, few, many or a class when expanded.

clone_size | j_call | v_call | d_call | cdr3_nt | cdr3_aa
. | TRBJ2-1 | TRBV5-4 | . | TGTGCCAGCAGCTTGCCCCTCGACAATGAGCAGTTCTTC | CASSLPLDNEQFF
. | TRBJ2-1 | TRBV27 | . | TGTGCCAGCAGTTATGGCGGGGATTCCTACAATGAGCAGTTCTTC | CASSYGGDSYNEQFF
. | TRBJ1-5 | TRBV7-9 | . | TGTGCCAGCAGCTTGGGGGGGGAGGGGAATCAGCCCCAGCATTTT | CASSLGGEGNQPQHF
. | TRBJ2-7 | TRBV5-1 | . | TGCGCCAGCAGCTTGGTGGCAGGCTACGAGCAGTACTTC | CASSLVAGYEQYF
. | TRBJ1-1 | TRBV30 | . | TGTGCCTGGGGCCATACAGGGCTTACAGCTTTCTTT | CAWGHTGLTAFF
. | TRBJ1-2 | TRBV2 | . | TGTGCCAGCTGGGAGGTTCAGTTACCTGGCTACACCTTC | CASWEVQLPGYTF
. | TRBJ1-1 | TRBV5-4 | . | TGTGCCAGCAGCTTGCCAGGGCTGAACACTGAAGCTTTCTTT | CASSLPGLNTEAFF
. | TRBJ2-3 | TRBV7-8 | . | TGTGCCAGCAGCCCGCTTAACAGCCGAGATACGCAGTATTTT | CASSPLNSRDTQYF
. | TRBJ2-7 | TRBV7-9 | TRBD2 | TGTGCCAGCAGCTTGGGGGGAGGGATTAACGAGCAGTACTTC | CASSLGGGINEQYF
. | TRBJ1-1 | TRBV28 | . | TGTGCCAGCAGTTCCGCAGGGAGGGGGACTGAAGCTTTCTTT | CASSSAGRGTEAFF
. | TRBJ1-5 | TRBV6-5 | . | TGTGCCAGCCGGTCAGGGTTCTATCAGCCCCAGCATTTT | CASRSGFYQPQHF
. | TRBJ1-2 | TRBV7-9 | . | TGTGCCAGCAGCCTACTTACCGCCTATGGCTACACCTTC | CASSLLTAYGYTF
few | TRBJ2-1 | TRBV2 | . | TGTGCCAGCAGTGAACAGGGGTTCAATGAGCAGTTCTTC | CASSEQGFNEQFF
. | TRBJ2-5 | TRBV2 | TRBD1 | TGTGCCAGCAGCCCCCCCAGGACAGGGGCCCGGCAAGAGACCCAGTACTTC | CASSPPRTGARQETQYF
. | TRBJ1-3 | TRBV6-5 | . | TGTGCCAGCAGTCCCTACAGGAGCTCTGGAAACACCATATATTTT | CASSPYRSSGNTIYF
. | TRBJ1-5 | TRBV25-1 | . | TGTGCCAGCAGTGAAACCGGGGTTGGTCAGCCCCAGCATTTT | CASSETGVGQPQHF